This T cell receptor (beta chain) emerged from a study of T cell responses to AZD1222 COVID-19 vaccine. Repertoires were generated with immunoSEQ multiplex PCR, while TCRdb's copy carries only in-frame clones and drops some. The top ten clones hold approximately 5.3% of a sample with about 86,000 clones, roughly nine tenths of them seen once. Study outcomes and limitations: At 160-218 and 743-854, vaccine-associated CD4 TCRs were dominant, and they spanned spike. Repertoires were obtained solely post-peak T cell response. When two AZD1222 doses had been given, Spike-specific TCR breadth and depth rose.

As to this clone: Its antigen is not identified.

This clonotype originated in an adult who received the AZD1222 COVID-19 vaccine. The starting material was peripheral blood, obtained 28 days after the second AZD1222 dose.

The CDR3 coding sequence is TGCGCCAGCAGCTTGCAGGGGGCGCCCCCCGGGGAGCTGTTTTTT. It encodes CASSLQGAPPGELFF. V usage is TRBV5-1 and J usage is TRBJ2-2; 8 nucleotides line up with TRBD1. Trimming removed 1 base from V and 6 bases from J; junction bases left unmatched: 5. Per the germline V gene, CDR1 is SGHRS and CDR2 is YFSETQ. The CDR3 spans 15 residues.